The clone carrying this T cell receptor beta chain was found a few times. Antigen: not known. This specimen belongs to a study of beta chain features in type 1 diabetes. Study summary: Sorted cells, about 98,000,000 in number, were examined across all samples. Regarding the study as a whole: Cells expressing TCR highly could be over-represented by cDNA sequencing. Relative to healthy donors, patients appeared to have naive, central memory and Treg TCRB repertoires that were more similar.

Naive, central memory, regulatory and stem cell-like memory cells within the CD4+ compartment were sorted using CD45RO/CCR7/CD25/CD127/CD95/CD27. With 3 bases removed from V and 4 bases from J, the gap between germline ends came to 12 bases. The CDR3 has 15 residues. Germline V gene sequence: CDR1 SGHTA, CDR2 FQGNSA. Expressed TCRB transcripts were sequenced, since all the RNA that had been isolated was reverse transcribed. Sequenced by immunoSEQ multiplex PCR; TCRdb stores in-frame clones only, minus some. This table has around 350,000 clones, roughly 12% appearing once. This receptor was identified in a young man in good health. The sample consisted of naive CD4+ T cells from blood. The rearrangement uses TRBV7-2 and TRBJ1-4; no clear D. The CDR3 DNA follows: TGTGCCAGCAGCTTGGATGGAGCAATTAATGAAAAACTGTTTTTT. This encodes CASSLDGAINEKLFF.